What follows is one T cell receptor beta chain and its context. The entry originates in a study of blood T cell repertoires in COVID-19. In the original analysis: Reference gene primers were amplified, and this amplification served to estimate nucleated cell counts. Sequencing was performed with immunoSEQ multiplex PCR; in TCRdb, only in-frame clones are kept and a portion is missing. V and J calls and clone size come straight from that table; D and trimming were deduced from the DNA. This table has 250,000 to 350,000 clones, approximately 90% appearing once. V lost 4 bases, J lost 0 bases, and 13 bases lay in between. From germline, CDR1 is MNHNS and CDR2 SASEGT. The CDR3 covers 16 residues.

Sequenced input: peripheral blood. J is TRBJ1-3 and V is TRBV6-1; TRBD1 might be the D (6 bases). This receptor was obtained from a woman in her forties or fifties who had recovered from COVID-19. CDR3 residues: CASSGTAFSSGNTIYF. The CDR3 nucleotides read TGTGCCAGCAGTGGGACAGCTTTTTCCTCTGGAAACACCATATATTTT.